The rows below give T cell receptor beta chains drawn from one sample of a study of shared clonotypes between healthy human individuals. Profiling relied on immunoSEQ multiplex PCR, and the TCRdb table lists in-frame clones only, not all of them. The sample has over 2 million clones, under 95% seen once. The sequenced material came from naive CD4+ T cells from PBMCs. Source of these receptors: a man in his late teens or twenties in good health. Some clones in this sample may be carry-over from other donors' samples. CDR3s include the opening cysteine and the closing phenylalanine or tryptophan.

>TRBV10-1|TRBJ1-1
CASSVGTLNTEAFF
>TRBV5-5|TRBJ2-2
CASSLVASGRAPGELFF
>TRBV2|TRBJ2-3
CASSQQGTLTDTQYF
>TRBV7-9|TRBJ2-3
CASSLWADTQYF
>TRBV14|TRBJ2-1
CASSQVVSYNEQFF
>TRBV5-8|TRBJ2-6
CASSPGTSGANVLTF
>TRBV6-1|TRBJ1-1
CASSAWVGWSLNTEAFF
>TRBV9|TRBJ2-7
CASSVAAGGHYEQYF
>TRBV19|TRBJ2-1
CASSRYQRSDEQFF
>TRBV5-1|TRBJ2-7
CASSSGPGGDEQYF
>TRBV9|TRBJ1-1
CASSVVGGNTEAFF
>TRBV25-1|TRBJ1-3
CATQGTVSGNTIYF
>TRBV6-1|TRBJ2-1
CASSGTFYNEQFF
>TRBV6-1|TRBJ2-1
CASSDQGQPYNEQFF
>TRBV28|TRBJ2-1
CASTRDLSHNEQFF
>TRBV5-1|TRBJ1-1
CASSDSGRTEAFF
>TRBV30|TRBJ2-2
CAWNRPGELFF
>TRBV9|TRBJ2-1
CASSVAGSGRPHEQFF
>TRBV5-1|TRBJ2-7
CASSSTGSSYEQYF
>TRBV5-1|NA
CASSFQGRDHEQYF
>TRBV5-1|TRBJ2-4
CASSPVGAKNIQYF
>TRBV5-1|TRBJ2-6
CASSLVAGLSGANVLTF
>TRBV7-3|TRBJ2-7
CASSPLGGRLYEQYF
>TRBV29-1|TRBJ1-3
CSVYSGNTIYF
>TRBV18|TRBJ1-3
CASSPPTLGSGNTIYF
>TRBV11-1|TRBJ2-7
CASSLTIDEQYF
>TRBV6-5|TRBJ2-5
CASGVLGVYQETQYF
>TRBV27|TRBJ1-5
CASSFLGSNQPQHF
>TRBV6-4|TRBJ2-5
CASLAGPQETQYF
>TRBV19|TRBJ1-3
CASSIYRSSGNTIYF
>TRBV15|TRBJ2-2
CATSGVANTGELFF
>TRBV5-6|TRBJ2-1
CASLGALFYNEQFF
>TRBV2|TRBJ2-5
CASKTSGQETQYF
>TRBV11-2|TRBJ2-3
CASSLVSPGDTQYF
>TRBV15|TRBJ1-5
CATRSGARGGNQPQHF
>TRBV4-3|TRBJ2-3
CASSFLGDDTQYF
>TRBV7-6|TRBJ2-3
CASSSTDTQYF
>TRBV29-1|TRBJ2-5
CSVRVERETQYF
>TRBV21-1|TRBJ2-7
CASSKAADLTYEQYF
>TRBV5-1|TRBJ2-2
CASSNGQGNTGELFF
>TRBV6-1|TRBJ1-2
CASSVQGEDGYTF
>TRBV5-1|TRBJ2-1
CASSRDGNRDNEQFF
>TRBV5-1|TRBJ2-1
CASSSGQYENNEQFF
>TRBV6-6|TRBJ1-5
CASSKDSYQPQHF
>TRBV4-1|TRBJ1-2
CASSQEVVGYTF